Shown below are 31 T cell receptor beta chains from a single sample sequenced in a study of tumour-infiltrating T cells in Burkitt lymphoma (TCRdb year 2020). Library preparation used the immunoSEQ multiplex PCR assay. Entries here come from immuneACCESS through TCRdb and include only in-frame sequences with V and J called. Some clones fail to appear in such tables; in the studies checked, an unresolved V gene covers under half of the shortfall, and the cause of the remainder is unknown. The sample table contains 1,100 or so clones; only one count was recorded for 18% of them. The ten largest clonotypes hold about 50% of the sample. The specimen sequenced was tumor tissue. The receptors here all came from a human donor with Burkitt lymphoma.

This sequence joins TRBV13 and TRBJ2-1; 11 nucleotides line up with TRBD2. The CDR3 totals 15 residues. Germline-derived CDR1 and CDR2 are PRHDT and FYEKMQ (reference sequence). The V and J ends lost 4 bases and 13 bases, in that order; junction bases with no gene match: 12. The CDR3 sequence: CASSSDYIAGGIQFF. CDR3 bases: TGTGCCAGCAGCTCAGACTATATAGCGGGAGGGATCCAGTTCTTC.

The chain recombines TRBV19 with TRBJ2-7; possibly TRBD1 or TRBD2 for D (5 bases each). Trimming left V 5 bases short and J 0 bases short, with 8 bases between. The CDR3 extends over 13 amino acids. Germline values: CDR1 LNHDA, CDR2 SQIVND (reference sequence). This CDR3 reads CASSWGSSYEQYF. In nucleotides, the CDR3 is TGTGCCAGTAGTTGGGGGAGCTCCTACGAGCAGTACTTC.

The CDR3 DNA reads as TGTGCCAGCAGTTTATTGTGGGGGCAGGGGGCGAACAATGAGCAGTTCTTC. It codes for CASSLLWGQGANNEQFF. This chain connects TRBV28 to TRBJ2-1, with 8 bases that match TRBD1. CDR3 size: 17 residues. Germline V lookup: CDR1 MDHEN, CDR2 SYDVKM. The junction had 10 bases not matched to a gene; V was cut back by 1 base and J by 5 bases.

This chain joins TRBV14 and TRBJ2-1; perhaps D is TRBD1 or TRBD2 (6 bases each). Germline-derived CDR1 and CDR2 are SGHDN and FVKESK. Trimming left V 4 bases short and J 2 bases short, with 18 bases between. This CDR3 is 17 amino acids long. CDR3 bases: TGTGCCAGCAGCCCGAGGGGTACGGGGGCCGCCTACAATGAGCAGTTCTTC. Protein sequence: CASSPRGTGAAYNEQFF. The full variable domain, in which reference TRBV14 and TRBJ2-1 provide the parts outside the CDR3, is EAGVTQFPSHSVIEKGQTVTLRCDPISGHDNLYWYRRVMGKEIKFLLHFVKESKQDESGMPNNRFLAERTGGTYSTLKVQPAELEDSGVYFCASSPRGTGAAYNEQFFGPGTRLTVL.

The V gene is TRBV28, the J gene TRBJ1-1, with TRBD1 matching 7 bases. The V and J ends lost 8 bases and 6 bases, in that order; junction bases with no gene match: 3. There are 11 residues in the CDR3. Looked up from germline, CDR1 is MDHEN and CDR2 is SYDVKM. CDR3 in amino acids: CASGTGAEAFF. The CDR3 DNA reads TGTGCCAGCGGAACAGGGGCTGAAGCTTTCTTT.

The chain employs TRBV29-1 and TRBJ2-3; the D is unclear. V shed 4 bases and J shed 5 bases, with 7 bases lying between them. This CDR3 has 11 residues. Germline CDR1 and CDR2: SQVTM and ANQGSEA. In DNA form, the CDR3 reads TGCAGCGTTGGTGTGGGAGATACGCAGTATTTT. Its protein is CSVGVGDTQYF.

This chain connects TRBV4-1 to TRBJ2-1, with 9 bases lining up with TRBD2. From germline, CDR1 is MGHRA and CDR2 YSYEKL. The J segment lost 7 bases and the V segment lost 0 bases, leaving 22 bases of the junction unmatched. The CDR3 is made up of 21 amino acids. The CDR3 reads CASSQDGPFFGAGGLANEQFF. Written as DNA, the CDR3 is TGCGCCAGCAGCCAAGATGGGCCGTTTTTCGGGGCGGGGGGGCTGGCTAATGAGCAGTTCTTC.

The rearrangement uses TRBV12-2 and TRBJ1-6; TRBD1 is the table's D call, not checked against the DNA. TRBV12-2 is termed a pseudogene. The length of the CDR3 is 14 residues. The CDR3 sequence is CASRRTGFGSPLHF. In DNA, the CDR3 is TGTGCAAGTCGCCGGACAGGGTTCGGTTCACCCCTCCACTTT.

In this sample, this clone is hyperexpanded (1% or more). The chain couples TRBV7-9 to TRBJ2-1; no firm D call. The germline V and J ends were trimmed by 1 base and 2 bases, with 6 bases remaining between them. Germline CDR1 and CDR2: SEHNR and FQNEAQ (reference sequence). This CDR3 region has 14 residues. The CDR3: CASSLGWAYNEQFF. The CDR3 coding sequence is TGTGCCAGCAGCTTAGGTTGGGCCTACAATGAGCAGTTCTTC.

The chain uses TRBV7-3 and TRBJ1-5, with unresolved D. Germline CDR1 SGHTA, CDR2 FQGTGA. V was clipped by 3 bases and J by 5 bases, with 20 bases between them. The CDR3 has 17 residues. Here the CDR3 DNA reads TGTGCCAGCAGCTTTTATATTGAGTGGGGTGTGCATCAGCCCCAGCATTTT. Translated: CASSFYIEWGVHQPQHF.

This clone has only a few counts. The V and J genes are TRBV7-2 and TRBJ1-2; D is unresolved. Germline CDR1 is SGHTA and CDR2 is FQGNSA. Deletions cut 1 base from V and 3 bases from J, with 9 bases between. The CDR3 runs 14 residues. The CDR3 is CASSLGNRDYGYTF. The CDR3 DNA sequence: TGTGCCAGCAGCTTAGGCAATCGAGACTATGGCTACACCTTC.

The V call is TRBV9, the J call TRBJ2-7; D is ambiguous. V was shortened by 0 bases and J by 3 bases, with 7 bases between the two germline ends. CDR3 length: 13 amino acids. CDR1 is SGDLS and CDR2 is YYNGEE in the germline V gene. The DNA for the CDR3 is TGTGCCAGCAGCGTAGCTCCCGGCTACGAGCAGTACTTC. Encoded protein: CASSVAPGYEQYF.

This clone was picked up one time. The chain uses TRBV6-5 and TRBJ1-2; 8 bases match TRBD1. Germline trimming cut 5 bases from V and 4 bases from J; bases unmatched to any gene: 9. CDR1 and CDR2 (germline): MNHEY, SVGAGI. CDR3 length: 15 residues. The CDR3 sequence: CASSPTRTGSYGYTF. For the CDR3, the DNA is TGTGCCAGCAGTCCTACCCGGACAGGGTCCTATGGCTACACCTTC.

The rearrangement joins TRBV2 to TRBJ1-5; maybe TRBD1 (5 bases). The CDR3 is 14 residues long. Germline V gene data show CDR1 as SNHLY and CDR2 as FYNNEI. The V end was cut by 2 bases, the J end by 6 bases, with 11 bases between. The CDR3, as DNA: TGTGCCAGCAGTGAAAACCAGGGAAGTCAGCCCCAGCATTTT. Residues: CASSENQGSQPQHF.

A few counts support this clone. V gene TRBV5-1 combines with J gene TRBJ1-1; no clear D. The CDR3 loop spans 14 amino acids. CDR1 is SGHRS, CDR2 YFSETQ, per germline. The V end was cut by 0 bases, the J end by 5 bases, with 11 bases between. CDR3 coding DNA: TGCGCCAGCAGCTTGGGACACCACTGGACTGAAGCTTTCTTT. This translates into CASSLGHHWTEAFF.

The CDR3 region is CASRDLTGGGQPQHF. The CDR3 DNA sequence: TGTGCCAGCAGGGATTTGACAGGGGGCGGCCAGCCCCAGCATTTT. The rearrangement links TRBV6-1 to TRBJ1-5; TRBD1 agrees at 10 bases. V lost 6 bases, J lost 7 bases, and 9 bases stayed unmatched. Germline CDR1 is MNHNS and CDR2 is SASEGT. This CDR3 comprises 15 residues.

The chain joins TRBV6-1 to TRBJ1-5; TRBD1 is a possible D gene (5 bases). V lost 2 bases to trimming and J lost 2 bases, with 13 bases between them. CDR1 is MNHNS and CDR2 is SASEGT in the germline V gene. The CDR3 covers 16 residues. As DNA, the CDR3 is TGTGCCAGCAGTGAAAAAGCAGGGATAGGCAATCAGCCCCAGCATTTT. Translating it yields CASSEKAGIGNQPQHF.

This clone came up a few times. The CDR3 is CASSQDGQVFDSNQPQHF. DNA of the CDR3: TGTGCCAGCAGCCAAGATGGACAGGTCTTTGATAGCAATCAGCCCCAGCATTTT. The chain employs TRBV4-2 and TRBJ1-5; 7 positions match TRBD1. Unmatched junction bases numbered 8, after V lost 0 bases and J lost 0 bases. Germline CDR1 and CDR2: LGHNA and YNFKEQ. This CDR3 region has 18 residues.

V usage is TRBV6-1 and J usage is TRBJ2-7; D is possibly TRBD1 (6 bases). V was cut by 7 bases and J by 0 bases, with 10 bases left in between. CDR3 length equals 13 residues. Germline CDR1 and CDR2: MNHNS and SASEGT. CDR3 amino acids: CASNQGFSYEQYF. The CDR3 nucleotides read TGTGCCAGCAATCAGGGGTTCTCCTACGAGCAGTACTTC.

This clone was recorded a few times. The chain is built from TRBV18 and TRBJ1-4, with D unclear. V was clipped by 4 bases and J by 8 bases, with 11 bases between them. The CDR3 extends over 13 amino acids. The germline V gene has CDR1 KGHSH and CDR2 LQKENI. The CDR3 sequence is CASSLDPGEKLFF. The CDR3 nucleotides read TGTGCCAGCTCACTGGACCCGGGAGAAAAACTGTTTTTT.

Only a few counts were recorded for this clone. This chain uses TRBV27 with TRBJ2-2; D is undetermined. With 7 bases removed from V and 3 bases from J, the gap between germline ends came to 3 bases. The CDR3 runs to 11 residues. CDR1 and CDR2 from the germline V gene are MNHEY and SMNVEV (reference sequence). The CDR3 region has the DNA TGTGCCAGCACCCACACCGGGGAGCTGTTTTTT. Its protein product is CASTHTGELFF.

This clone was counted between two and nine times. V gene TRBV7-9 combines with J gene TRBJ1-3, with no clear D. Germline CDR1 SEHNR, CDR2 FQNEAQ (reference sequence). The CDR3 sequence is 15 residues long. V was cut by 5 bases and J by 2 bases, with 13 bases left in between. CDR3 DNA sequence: TGTGCCAGCAGCCCACGGGGTTTCCCTGGAAACACCATATATTTT. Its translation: CASSPRGFPGNTIYF.

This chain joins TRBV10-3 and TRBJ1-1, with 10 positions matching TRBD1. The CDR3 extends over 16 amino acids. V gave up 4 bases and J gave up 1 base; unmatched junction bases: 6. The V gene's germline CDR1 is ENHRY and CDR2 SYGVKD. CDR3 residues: CAISAATGGPNTEAFF. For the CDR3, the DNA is TGTGCCATCAGTGCCGCGACAGGGGGCCCGAACACTGAAGCTTTCTTT.

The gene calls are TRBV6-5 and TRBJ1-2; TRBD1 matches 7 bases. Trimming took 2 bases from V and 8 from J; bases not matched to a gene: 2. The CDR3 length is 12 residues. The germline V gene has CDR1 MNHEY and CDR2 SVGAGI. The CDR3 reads CASSYVGGGYTF. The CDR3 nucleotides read TGTGCCAGCAGTTACGTAGGGGGCGGCTACACCTTC.

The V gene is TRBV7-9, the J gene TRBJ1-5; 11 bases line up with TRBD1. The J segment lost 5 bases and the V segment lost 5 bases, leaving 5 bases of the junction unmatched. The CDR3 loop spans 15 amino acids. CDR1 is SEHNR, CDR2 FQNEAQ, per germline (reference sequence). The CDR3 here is CASSQGQGDHQPQHF. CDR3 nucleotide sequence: TGTGCCAGCAGCCAGGGACAGGGGGACCATCAGCCCCAGCATTTT.

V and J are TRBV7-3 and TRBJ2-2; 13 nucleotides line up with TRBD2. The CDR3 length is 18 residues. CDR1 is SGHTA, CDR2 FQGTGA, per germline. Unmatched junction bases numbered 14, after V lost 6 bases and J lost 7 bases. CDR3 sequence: CASSTGLAGDVGDGELFF. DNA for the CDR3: TGTGCCAGCAGTACCGGACTAGCGGGAGATGTAGGGGACGGGGAGCTGTTTTTT.

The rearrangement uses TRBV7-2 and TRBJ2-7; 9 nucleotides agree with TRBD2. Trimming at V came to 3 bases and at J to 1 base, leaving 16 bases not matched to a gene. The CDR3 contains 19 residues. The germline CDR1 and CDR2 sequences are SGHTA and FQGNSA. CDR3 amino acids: CASSFGGQRLSGRSYEQYF. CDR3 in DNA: TGTGCCAGCAGCTTCGGGGGACAGCGACTAAGCGGGAGGTCCTACGAGCAGTACTTC. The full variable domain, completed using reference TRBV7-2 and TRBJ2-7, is GAGVSQSPSNKVTEKGKDVELRCDPISGHTALYWYRQSLGQGLEFLIYFQGNSAPDKSGLPSDRFSAERTGGSVSTLTIQRTQQEDSAVYLCASSFGGQRLSGRSYEQYFGPGTRLTVT.

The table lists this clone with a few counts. DNA of the CDR3: TGTGCCAGCAGCGTAAGGGCAGGGCCTAGCTCTGGAAACACCATATATTTT. The encoded protein is CASSVRAGPSSGNTIYF. The V call is TRBV9, the J call TRBJ1-3, with a tentative D call TRBD1 (5 bases). CDR1 is SGDLS, CDR2 YYNGEE, per germline. Deletions cut 1 base from V and 0 bases from J, with 14 bases between. The CDR3 sequence is 17 residues long.

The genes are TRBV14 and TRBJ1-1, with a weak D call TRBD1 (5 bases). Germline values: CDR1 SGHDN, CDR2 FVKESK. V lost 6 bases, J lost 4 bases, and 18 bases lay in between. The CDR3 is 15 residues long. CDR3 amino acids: CASSHGSLGGTEAFF. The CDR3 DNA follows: TGTGCCAGCAGTCACGGGTCCCTCGGGGGCACTGAAGCTTTCTTT.

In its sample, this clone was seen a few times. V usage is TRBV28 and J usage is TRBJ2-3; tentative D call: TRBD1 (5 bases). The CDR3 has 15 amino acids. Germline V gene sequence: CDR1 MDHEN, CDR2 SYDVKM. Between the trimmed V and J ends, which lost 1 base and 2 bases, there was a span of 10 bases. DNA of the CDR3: TGTGCCAGCAGTTTATTCGCAGGGTACACAGATACGCAGTATTTT. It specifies CASSLFAGYTDTQYF.

CDR3 sequence: CAISSHTGDTQYF. The CDR3 DNA is TGTGCCATCAGCTCGCACACGGGAGATACGCAGTATTTT. This sequence joins TRBV10-3 and TRBJ2-3; no firm D call. The germline gives CDR1 ENHRY, CDR2 SYGVKD. The ends were cut back, 6 bases at V and 5 bases at J, with 12 bases in the middle. CDR3 length: 13 residues.